This is a list of T cell receptor beta chains from one sample in a study of T-cell reconstitution after alpha-beta-depleted transplantation in children. TCRdb processed the PCR reads anew with MiXCR; each CDR3 protein has one entry. The sample contains some 240,000 distinct CDR3 sequences, 12% of which appear only once. The sequenced sample was PBMCs from the stem cell graft donor, obtained from the stem cell graft. The receptors come from a human donor who donated a stem cell graft to a child with acute lymphoblastic leukemia. Both conserved end residues are part of each CDR3. Each record gives: clone size, D gene, V gene, CDR3 length, J gene, CDR3 protein, CDR3 DNA. A D gene is named only where the DNA matches it firmly. Clone size, where shown, is once, few, many, or a class for clones that have expanded.

>medium-sized|NA|TRBV28|14|TRBJ2-2
CAISGTIRSGELFF
TGTGCCATCTCCGGGACAATAAGGTCCGGGGAGCTGTTTTTT
>NA|NA|TRBV21-1|15|TRBJ2-7
CARTTMGRSSYEQYF
TGTGCCAGGACGACTATGGGGAGGAGCTCCTACGAGCAGTACTTC
>many|NA|TRBV28|19|TRBJ2-4
CASSLRSGRRQLAKNIQYF
TGTGCCAGCAGTCTTAGAAGCGGGCGTCGGCAGCTAGCCAAAAACATTCAGTACTTC
>many|TRBD1|TRBV7-6|15|TRBJ2-3
CASSLSGQSTDTQYF
TGTGCCAGCAGCCTCTCGGGACAGAGCACAGATACGCAGTATTTT
>many|TRBD2|TRBV29-1|14|TRBJ2-1
CSVERLAGNNEQFF
TGCAGCGTTGAAAGGCTAGCGGGGAACAATGAGCAGTTCTTC
>few|NA|TRBV28|14|TRBJ1-5
CAISLGVANQPQHF
TGTGCCATCTCCCTGGGGGTGGCAAATCAGCCCCAGCATTTT
>many|NA|TRBV29-1|16|TRBJ2-6
CSVEARTPKGANVLTF
TGCAGCGTTGAGGCTAGGACGCCAAAGGGGGCCAACGTCCTGACTTTC
>NA|NA|TRBV7-9|16|TRBJ2-6
CASSHSGQAGANVLTF
TGTGCCAGCAGCCATAGCGGACAGGCTGGGGCCAACGTCCTGACTTTC
>few|NA|TRBV7-2|15|TRBJ2-7
CASSEYTGNVYEQYF
TGTGCCAGCAGCGAATATACAGGGAACGTCTACGAGCAGTACTTC
>many|NA|TRBV15|12|TRBJ2-3
CATSRVREVQYF
TGTGCCACCAGCAGAGTCCGAGAGGTGCAGTATTTT
>once|NA|TRBV12-3/TRBV12-4|13|TRBJ1-1
CASSSDLNTEAFF
TGTGCCAGCAGTTCAGACCTGAACACTGAAGCTTTCTTT
>many|TRBD1|TRBV29-1|13|TRBJ1-2
CSVAGDRGYGYTF
TGCAGCGTTGCGGGTGACAGGGGCTATGGCTACACCTTC
>many|NA|TRBV5-1|17|TRBJ1-1
CASSAPGRDVSNTEAFF
TGCGCCAGCAGCGCCCCGGGACGGGATGTTTCGAACACTGAAGCTTTCTTT
>few|NA|TRBV25-1|12|TRBJ2-1
CASSGWSNEQFF
TGTGCCAGCAGTGGCTGGAGTAATGAGCAGTTCTTC
>many|NA|TRBV10-2|14|TRBJ2-5
CASSKVGLQETQYF
TGCGCCAGCAGTAAAGTGGGCCTCCAAGAGACCCAGTACTTC
>few|TRBD1|TRBV29-1|14|TRBJ2-5
CSVERQGVKETQYF
TGCAGCGTTGAACGGCAGGGGGTCAAGGAGACCCAGTACTTC
>many|NA|TRBV5-8|12|TRBJ2-5
CASSLWVETQYF
TGTGCCAGCAGCTTGTGGGTAGAGACCCAGTACTTC
>many|NA|TRBV10-3|16|TRBJ2-3
CAISESQRIYTDTQYF
TGTGCCATCAGTGAGTCTCAGCGGATATACACAGATACGCAGTATTTT
>few|NA|TRBV7-9|13|TRBJ2-1
CASSLSGGPEQFF
TGTGCCAGCAGCTTATCTGGGGGTCCCGAGCAGTTCTTC
>many|NA|TRBV5-1|14|TRBJ1-2
CASSIATGSYGYTF
TGCGCCAGCAGCATTGCTACAGGGAGCTATGGCTACACCTTC
>many|TRBD1|TRBV29-1|11|TRBJ2-7
CSFWTGLEQYF
TGCAGCTTCTGGACAGGCCTCGAGCAGTACTTC
>many|NA|TRBV20-1|12|TRBJ1-5
CSAHHPSQPQHF
TGCAGTGCCCACCACCCATCCCAGCCCCAGCATTTT
>many|NA|TRBV9|15|TRBJ1-1
CASSASPGSNTEAFF
TGTGCCAGCAGCGCCTCGCCCGGATCGAACACTGAAGCTTTCTTT
>NA|TRBD2|TRBV20-1|14|TRBJ2-1
CSGKRGGSYNEQFF
TGCAGTGGAAAGCGGGGGGGTTCCTACAATGAGCAGTTCTTC
>many|TRBD2|TRBV20-1|17|TRBJ2-5
CSAKTSGGVLIQETQYF
TGCAGTGCTAAAACTAGCGGGGGGGTCTTAATCCAAGAGACCCAGTACTTC
>many|NA|TRBV11-3|12|TRBJ2-3
CASSSTPGTQYF
TGTGCCAGCAGCTCCACCCCCGGTACGCAGTATTTT
>many|NA|TRBV15|13|TRBJ2-7
CATSSQLTYEQYF
TGTGCCACCAGCAGCCAGCTAACCTACGAGCAGTACTTC
>many|NA|TRBV28|13|TRBJ1-6
CASSNSYNSPLHF
TGTGCCAGTTCAAACTCCTATAATTCACCCCTCCACTTT
>NA|NA|TRBV12-3/TRBV12-4|14|TRBJ2-7
CASSLGQGIGEQYF
TGTGCCAGCAGTTTAGGTCAGGGAATCGGGGAGCAGTACTTC
>NA|NA|TRBV10-1|16|TRBJ2-7
CASSESGWEKDYEQYF
TGCGCCAGCAGTGAGTCAGGGTGGGAGAAGGACTACGAGCAGTACTTC
>NA|NA|TRBV7-9|13|TRBJ1-3
CASSSLSGNTIYF
TGTGCCAGCAGCTCTCTCTCTGGAAACACCATATATTTT
>few|NA|TRBV20-1|14|TRBJ1-4
CSARESLTNEKLFF
TGCAGTGCTAGAGAATCTCTAACTAATGAAAAACTGTTTTTT
>NA|TRBD1|TRBV4-2|15|TRBJ2-7
CASSLGQGAGSEQYF
TGTGCCAGCAGCCTGGGACAGGGGGCCGGGAGCGAGCAGTACTTC
>many|TRBD2|TRBV6-5|16|TRBJ2-1
CASSREAGGSYNEQFF
TGTGCCAGCAGTCGTGAGGCGGGGGGCTCCTACAATGAGCAGTTCTTC
>many|TRBD2|TRBV4-3|16|TRBJ2-1
CASSQDVAGAGNEQFF
TGCGCCAGCAGCCAAGATGTAGCGGGAGCGGGAAATGAGCAGTTCTTC
>once|NA|TRBV5-6|16|TRBJ2-5
CASTLLQTRLKETQYF
TGTGCCAGCACTCTGCTCCAGACGAGACTGAAAGAGACCCAGTACTTC
>NA|TRBD1|TRBV20-1|14|TRBJ2-7
CSARGGTGMYEQYF
TGCAGTGCTAGAGGGGGGACAGGGATGTACGAGCAGTACTTC
>many|TRBD2|TRBV12-3/TRBV12-4|14|TRBJ2-5
CASSRSAGGETQYF
TGTGCCAGCAGCCGAAGCGCGGGGGGAGAGACCCAGTACTTC
>many|NA|TRBV5-1|16|TRBJ1-2
CASSLEVSAPGGGYTF
TGCGCCAGCAGCTTGGAGGTATCGGCACCCGGGGGAGGCTACACCTTC
>few|TRBD1|TRBV20-1|14|TRBJ1-1
CSARVGTANTEAFF
TGCAGTGCTAGGGTCGGGACAGCGAACACTGAAGCTTTCTTT